This T cell receptor (beta chain) comes out of a study of Siglec-9 on CD8 T cells in melanoma. General observations from the study: In melanoma tumors, a Siglec-9-marked effector memory CD8+ subset reportedly appeared to accumulate.

The repertoire was sequenced with immunoSEQ multiplex PCR; TCRdb's copy has only in-frame clones and lacks some. The table lists 25,000 to 30,000 clones, 75% to 90% of them singletons. The germline V gene has CDR1 SGHAT and CDR2 FQNNGV. CDR3 length: 14 residues. V shed 5 bases and J shed 3 bases, with 13 bases lying between them. About this clone: Its antigen remains unidentified.

The origin of this receptor is a human donor in good health. The rearrangement joins TRBV11-2 to TRBJ1-2, with a possible D match to TRBD1 (5 bases). The sequencing input was Siglec-9- CD8+ T cells sorted from blood. Here the CDR3 DNA reads TGTGCCAGCAGCCAGATTGGGGGACACTATGGCTACACCTTC. It codes for CASSQIGGHYGYTF.